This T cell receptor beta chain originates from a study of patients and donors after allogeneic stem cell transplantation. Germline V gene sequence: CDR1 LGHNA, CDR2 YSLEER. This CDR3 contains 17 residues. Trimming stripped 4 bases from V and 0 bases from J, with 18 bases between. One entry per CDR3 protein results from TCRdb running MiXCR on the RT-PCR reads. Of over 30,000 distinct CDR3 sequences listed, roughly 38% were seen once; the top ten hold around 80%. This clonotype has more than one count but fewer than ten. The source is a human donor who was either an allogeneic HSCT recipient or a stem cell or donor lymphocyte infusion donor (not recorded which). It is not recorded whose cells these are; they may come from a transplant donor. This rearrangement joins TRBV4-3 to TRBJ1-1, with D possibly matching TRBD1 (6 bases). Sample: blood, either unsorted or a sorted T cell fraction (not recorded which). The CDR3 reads CASSRRGALDMNTEAFF. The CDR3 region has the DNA TGCGCCAGCAGCCGCAGGGGCGCCCTTGACATGAACACTGAAGCTTTCTTT.